The present T cell receptor (beta chain) was sequenced within a study of graft-versus-host responses after intestinal transplantation. V was trimmed by 4 bases and J by 1 base, leaving 11 bases between them. The germline CDR1 and CDR2 sequences are SEHNR and FQNEAQ (reference sequence). The CDR3 covers 15 residues. Graft material was processed, releasing intraepithelial and lamina propria lymphocytes. Sequencing used immunoSEQ multiplex PCR; TCRdb keeps in-frame clones, though not all of them. The repertoire consists of over 60,000 clones, with around 86% occurring once and the leading ten covering under 2%.

The sequences come from ileum tissue, collected 350 to 400 days after transplant. The rearrangement links TRBV7-9 to TRBJ2-1; tentatively, D is TRBD1 (5 bases). The source is a human patient who received an intestinal transplant, so some T cells may come from the graft donor. The CDR3 region is CASSSRVLSYNEQFF. The CDR3 region has the DNA TGTGCCAGCAGCTCCAGGGTATTATCCTACAATGAGCAGTTCTTC.